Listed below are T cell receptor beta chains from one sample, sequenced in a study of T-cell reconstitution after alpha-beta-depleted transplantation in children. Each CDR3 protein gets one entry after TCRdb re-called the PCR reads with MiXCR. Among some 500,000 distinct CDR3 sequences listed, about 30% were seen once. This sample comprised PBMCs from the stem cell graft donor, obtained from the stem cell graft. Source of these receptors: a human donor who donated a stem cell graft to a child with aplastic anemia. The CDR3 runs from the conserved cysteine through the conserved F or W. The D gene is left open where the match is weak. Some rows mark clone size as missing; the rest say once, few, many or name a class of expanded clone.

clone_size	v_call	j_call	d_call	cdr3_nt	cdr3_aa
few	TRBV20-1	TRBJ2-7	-	TGCAGTGCTAGAGGGAATAGCGGCAACTCCTACGAGCAGTACTTC	CSARGNSGNSYEQYF
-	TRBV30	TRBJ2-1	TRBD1	TGTGCCTGGAGTGGGGGCACCAGACAGGGGGCCTCCAATGAGCAGTTCTTC	CAWSGGTRQGASNEQFF
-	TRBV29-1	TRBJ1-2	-	TGCAGCGTTGCGGCAGGGAGGCACGGTGATGGCACCTTC	CSVAAGRHGDGTF
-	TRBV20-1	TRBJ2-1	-	TGCAGTGCTGGAGGTAGGATCTTC	CSAGGRIF
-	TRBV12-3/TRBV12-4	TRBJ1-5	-	TGTGCCAGCAGTTTTAGCGCGGTCGGCAATCAGCCCCAGCATTTT	CASSFSAVGNQPQHF
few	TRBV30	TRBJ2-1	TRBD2	TGTGCCTGGCGTGCGGGCGGGAGGTTCCATGAGCAGTTCTTC	CAWRAGGRFHEQFF
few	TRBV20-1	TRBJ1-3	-	TGCAGTGCTAGAGGAAGAAGGGGGGCAGATGGAAACACCATATATTTT	CSARGRRGADGNTIYF
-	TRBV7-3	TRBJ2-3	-	TGTGCCAGCAGCTTAATGGCTAGCGGCACAGATACGCAGTATTTT	CASSLMASGTDTQYF
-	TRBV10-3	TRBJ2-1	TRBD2	TGTGCCATCAGCGACGGGACTAGCGGATACAATGAGCAGTTCTTC	CAISDGTSGYNEQFF
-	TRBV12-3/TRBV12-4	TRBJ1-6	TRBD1	TGTGCCAGCCGAGAGACAGGGTTTAATTCACCCCTCCACTTT	CASRETGFNSPLHF
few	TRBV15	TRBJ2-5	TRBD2	TGTGCCACCAGCAGAGGGGGACTAGCGGGAGCAGAGACCCAGTACTTC	CATSRGGLAGAETQYF
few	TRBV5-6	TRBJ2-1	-	TGTGCCAGCAGCTTGAGTTTGACTGGTCCCTACAATGAGCAGTTCTTC	CASSLSLTGPYNEQFF
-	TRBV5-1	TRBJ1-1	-	TGCGCCAGCAGCTTTAGCCCGACGAACACTGAAGCTTTCTTT	CASSFSPTNTEAFF
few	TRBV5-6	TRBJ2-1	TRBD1	TGTGCCAGCAACCGACAGGGAGCATACAATGAGCAGTTCTTC	CASNRQGAYNEQFF
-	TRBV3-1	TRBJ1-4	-	TGTGCCAGCAGCAAACAAGGGAGGGCTAATGAAAAACTGTTTTTT	CASSKQGRANEKLFF
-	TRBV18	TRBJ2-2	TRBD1	TGTGCCAGCTCGGGACAGGACCCCGCGAACACCGGGGAGCTGTTTTTT	CASSGQDPANTGELFF
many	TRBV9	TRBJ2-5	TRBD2	TGTGCCAGCACTCCTACAGCGGGAGTGATGGAGACCCAGTACTTC	CASTPTAGVMETQYF
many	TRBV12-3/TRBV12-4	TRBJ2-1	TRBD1	TGTGCCAGCAGTTTTGGTTCAGGGGGCAAGAATGAGCAGTTCTTC	CASSFGSGGKNEQFF
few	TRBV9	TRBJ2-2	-	TGTGCCAGCGGGCAGGGGAACACCGGGGAGCTGTTTTTT	CASGQGNTGELFF
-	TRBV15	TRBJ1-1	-	TGTGCCACCAGCCCGAGGCGGAAAGTGGAGAACACTGAAGCTTTCTTT	CATSPRRKVENTEAFF
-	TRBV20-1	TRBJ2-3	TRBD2	TGCAGTGCTGTTGTAGCGGGAGGACGCACAGATACGCAGTATTTT	CSAVVAGGRTDTQYF
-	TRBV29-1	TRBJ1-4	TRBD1	TGCAGCGTTCTTCGGGACAGCGATCTACCAACTAATGAAAAACTGTTTTTT	CSVLRDSDLPTNEKLFF
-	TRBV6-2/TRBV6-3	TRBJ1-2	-	TGTGCCAGCAGTTACTCGCCCCAGGGAGGTGGCTACACCTTC	CASSYSPQGGGYTF